The 28 T cell receptor beta chains presented below share a single source sample, sequenced in a study of T-cell memory formation after mild COVID-19. TCRdb redid the calling of the 5' RACE reads with MiXCR, one entry per CDR3 protein. Among about 290,000 distinct CDR3 sequences listed, 15% to 20% were seen once. Sequences were obtained from PBMCs or a T cell subset sorted from them (not recorded which). The receptors shown here come from a man between 18 and 29 years old who had mild COVID-19 (a few samples of this study predate the infection). Cell type and time point are not known.

This clonotype was seen a handful of times. The genes are TRBV7-2 and TRBJ1-1; no definite D call. The germline V gene has CDR1 SGHTA and CDR2 FQGNSA. CDR3 length equals 13 residues. The V end was cut by 1 base, the J end by 4 bases, with 7 bases between. CDR3 nucleotides: TGTGCCAGCAGCTTAGAGGTTGCCACTGAAGCTTTCTTT. It encodes CASSLEVATEAFF.

The chain is built from TRBV7-3 and TRBJ1-2; 7 bases agree with TRBD1. Unmatched junction bases numbered 6, after V lost 7 bases and J lost 7 bases. Germline lookup yields CDR1 SGHTA and CDR2 FQGTGA. The CDR3 runs to 12 residues. The CDR3 sequence is CASTVQGGGYTF. The DNA of the CDR3 is TGTGCCAGCACCGTCCAGGGGGGTGGCTACACCTTC.

This clonotype was recorded a few times. The chain joins TRBV5-1 to TRBJ2-3; TRBD1 matches at 8 bases. Germline V gene sequence: CDR1 SGHRS, CDR2 YFSETQ. V lost 3 bases, J lost 3 bases, and 9 bases stayed unmatched. CDR3 size: 16 residues. CDR3 protein: CASSSISGGRTDTQYF. The CDR3 DNA reads TGCGCCAGCAGCTCCATCTCAGGGGGCCGTACAGATACGCAGTATTTT.

This clonotype was observed many times. The chain carries TRBV5-1 and TRBJ2-7; weak D call: TRBD2 (5 bases). Germline V gene sequence: CDR1 SGHRS, CDR2 YFSETQ. V lost 0 bases to trimming and J lost 2 bases, with 6 bases between them. The CDR3 has 13 amino acids. Written as DNA, the CDR3 is TGCGCCAGCAGCTTGGACGGGGCCTACGAGCAGTACTTC. Protein sequence: CASSLDGAYEQYF.

V usage is TRBV6-5 and J usage is TRBJ2-7; D possibly corresponds to TRBD2 (6 bases). V was pared by 5 bases and J by 0 bases, with 14 bases between. The CDR3 extends over 15 amino acids. CDR1 MNHEY and CDR2 SVGAGI come from the germline V gene. CDR3 DNA: TGTGCCAGCAGTGACCGGGACGGGAGCTCCTACGAGCAGTACGTC. Translating it yields CASSDRDGSSYEQYV.

The chain joins TRBV6-2 or TRBV6-3 to TRBJ1-2; TRBD1 matches 8 bases. The length of the CDR3 is 16 residues. Germline CDR1 reads MNHEY; CDR2 reads SVGEGT. V was clipped by 6 bases and J by 1 base; unmatched bases: 10. The CDR3 DNA reads TGTGCCAGCAGAACAGGGGGGGTTAGGAGTAACTATGGCTACACCTTC. This translates into CASRTGGVRSNYGYTF.

V gene TRBV25-1 combines with J gene TRBJ1-1; TRBD1 is a possible D gene (5 bases). V was cut by 1 base and J by 5 bases, with 14 bases left in between. The CDR3 has 15 residues. Germline lookup yields CDR1 MGHDK and CDR2 SYGVNS. CDR3 sequence reads: CASSELGLWGTEAFF. CDR3 in DNA: TGTGCCAGCAGTGAATTAGGTCTTTGGGGGACTGAAGCTTTCTTT.

This clonotype was recorded many times. This chain joins TRBV5-1 and TRBJ2-7, with TRBD1 matching 7 bases. CDR3 length: 16 residues. Germline CDR1 SGHRS, CDR2 YFSETQ. The junction had 16 bases not matched to a gene; V was cut back by 4 bases and J by 6 bases. CDR3 sequence: CASSREGGDPRGEQYF. Here the CDR3 DNA reads TGCGCCAGCAGCCGGGAAGGGGGCGACCCACGGGGCGAGCAGTACTTC.

This clonotype appeared a few times. V and J are TRBV11-2 and TRBJ2-1; a weak D match, TRBD1 (5 bases). This CDR3 contains 17 residues. Trimming took off 1 base at V and 4 bases at J, with 17 bases between the two ends. From germline, CDR1 is SGHAT and CDR2 FQNNGV. The chain's CDR3 is CASSLGQGRGQYNEQFF. The CDR3 nucleotides read TGTGCCAGCAGCTTAGGCCAGGGTAGGGGCCAATACAATGAGCAGTTCTTC.

This clonotype was picked up a small number of times. The V call is TRBV11-2, the J call TRBJ1-1, with a weak D call TRBD1 (5 bases). From germline, CDR1 is SGHAT and CDR2 FQNNGV. This CDR3 has 18 amino acids. Trimming pared 0 bases from V and 5 bases from J, leaving 22 bases between. The DNA for the CDR3 is TGTGCCAGCAGCTTAGACTGGTCTCTGGGGGGGTTGGAGACTGAAGCTTTCTTT. Translated: CASSLDWSLGGLETEAFF.

The chain is built from TRBV5-1 and TRBJ2-7; D tentatively reads TRBD1 or TRBD2 (5 bases each). CDR3 length equals 15 residues. Germline V lookup: CDR1 SGHRS, CDR2 YFSETQ. Between the trimmed V and J ends, which lost 7 bases and 0 bases, there was a span of 17 bases. The DNA of the CDR3 is TGCGCCAGCTCGCCGTGGGACCGAAGCTCCTACGAGCAGTACGTC. Its translation: CASSPWDRSSYEQYV.

This clonotype was seen more than once but under ten times. The genes are TRBV4-1 and TRBJ2-1; D is ambiguous. Trimming removed 1 base at V and 10 bases at J, with 11 bases between. Germline V gene lookup returns CDR1 MGHRA and CDR2 YSYEKL. There are 13 residues in the CDR3. The CDR3 sequence: CASSQVDVYEQFF. The CDR3 DNA is TGCGCCAGCAGCCAAGTTGACGTCTACGAGCAGTTCTTC.

Only a few counts were recorded for this clonotype. The chain employs TRBV12-3 or TRBV12-4 and TRBJ2-5, with TRBD1 matching over 7 bases. Losses at the gene ends were 8 bases for V and 4 bases for J; bases not matched to a gene: 7. This CDR3 has 13 amino acids. This chain's CDR3 is CASDTGVGETQYF. Written as DNA, the CDR3 is TGTGCCAGCGACACAGGGGTGGGAGAGACCCAGTACTTC.

CDR3: CASSLNRAGELFF. The DNA of the CDR3 is TGTGCCAGCAGTTTAAATCGGGCCGGGGAGCTGTTTTTT. The genes are TRBV12-3 or TRBV12-4 and TRBJ2-2; no clear D gene. V shed 2 bases and J shed 6 bases, with 7 bases lying between them. This CDR3 has 13 residues.

The chain is built from TRBV6-6 and TRBJ1-1; TRBD1 matches 8 bases. Germline V gene data show CDR1 as MNHNY and CDR2 as SVGAGI (reference sequence). The V segment lost 6 bases and the J segment 6 bases; nucleotides outside the gene matches: 6. CDR3 size: 13 residues. The DNA for the CDR3 is TGTGCCAGCAGGACAGGGGTGCGGGCTGAAGCTTTCTTT. Amino acid sequence: CASRTGVRAEAFF.

The table lists this clonotype with a few counts. The gene calls are TRBV29-1 and TRBJ2-1; D not resolved. CDR1 and CDR2 (germline): SQVTM, ANQGSEA. V lost 8 bases to trimming and J lost 8 bases, with 13 bases between them. CDR3 size: 11 residues. CDR3 in amino acids: CSCSPLDEQFF. The CDR3 DNA follows: TGCAGCTGCTCTCCACTGGATGAGCAGTTCTTC.

This clonotype appeared many times. V gene TRBV15 combines with J gene TRBJ2-5; no firm D call. The CDR3 totals 12 residues. The germline V and J ends were trimmed by 0 bases and 5 bases, with 4 bases remaining between them. Per germline, CDR1 LNHNV and CDR2 YYDKDF (reference sequence). CDR3 sequence reads: CATSRDQETQYF. In DNA, the CDR3 is TGTGCCACCAGCAGAGATCAGGAGACCCAGTACTTC. Full variable domain (outside the CDR3, taken from reference TRBV15 and TRBJ2-5): DAMVIQNPRYQVTQFGKPVTLSCSQTLNHNVMYWYQQKSSQAPKLLFHYYDKDFNNEADTPDNFQSRRPNTSFCFLDIRSPGLGDTAMYLCATSRDQETQYFGPGTRLLVL.

The chain has TRBV4-1 and TRBJ2-3; weak D call: TRBD2 (7 bases). V dropped 0 bases and J dropped 2 bases, with 18 bases sitting between them. CDR1 MGHRA and CDR2 YSYEKL come from the germline V gene. The CDR3 length is 18 residues. The DNA for the CDR3 is TGCGCCAGCAGCCAAGATAATCCCGGGGCGGGGGCCACAGATACGCAGTATTTT. It yields the protein CASSQDNPGAGATDTQYF.

CDR3 coding DNA: TGCAGTGCTACCCCGGGACAGGGGGCCTACGAGCAGTACTTC. It translates to CSATPGQGAYEQYF. V is TRBV20-1 and J is TRBJ2-7; TRBD1 matches 11 bases. Germline CDR1 DFQATT, CDR2 SNEGSKA (reference sequence). This CDR3 has 14 residues. Trimming took 4 bases from V and 2 from J; bases not matched to a gene: 4.

The rearrangement joins TRBV14 to TRBJ2-1, with D unresolved. Trimming took off 2 bases at V and 9 bases at J, with 14 bases between the two ends. The CDR3 runs to 14 residues. Germline CDR1 and CDR2: SGHDN and FVKESK. The CDR3 nucleotides read TGTGCCAGCAGCCAAAGATTAAGGCCCGGTGAGCAGTTCTTC. Amino acid sequence: CASSQRLRPGEQFF.

This clonotype has only a few counts. The chain joins TRBV2 to TRBJ2-3; the D gene is possibly TRBD1 (6 bases). The V and J ends lost 6 bases and 2 bases respectively, with 9 bases between them. Germline CDR1 reads SNHLY; CDR2 reads FYNNEI. The CDR3 covers 13 residues. CDR3 bases: TGTGCCAGCAGCCGGGACAACACAGATACGCAGTATTTT. It encodes CASSRDNTDTQYF.

The rearrangement links TRBV6-5 to TRBJ2-6, with D unclear. CDR3 length equals 15 residues. V lost 0 bases to trimming and J lost 0 bases, with 3 bases between them. The germline V gene encodes CDR1 MNHEY and CDR2 SVGAGI. This CDR3 reads CASSYSDSGANVLTF. The DNA of the CDR3 is TGTGCCAGCAGTTACTCTGACTCTGGGGCCAACGTCCTGACTTTC.

This clonotype was seen a few times. This sequence joins TRBV7-2 and TRBJ2-5, with a tentative D call TRBD1 (5 bases). CDR3 length: 14 residues. Trimming shortened V by 3 bases and J by 8 bases, and 16 bases separated the two germline ends. Germline lookup yields CDR1 SGHTA and CDR2 FQGNSA. Here the CDR3 DNA reads TGTGCCAGCAGCTTTACCGCAGGGATCGTTACCCAGTACTTC. It encodes CASSFTAGIVTQYF.

The V gene is TRBV6-2 or TRBV6-3, the J gene TRBJ2-1, with 7 bases aligning to TRBD2. Germline V gives CDR1 MNHEY, CDR2 SVGEGT. This CDR3 is built from 15 residues. Trimming at V came to 7 bases and at J to 0 bases, leaving 6 bases not matched to a gene. The CDR3 nucleotides are TGTGCCAGCATCTGGGGGGGGAGCTCCTACAATGAGCAGTTCTTC. The encoded protein is CASIWGGSSYNEQFF.

This rearrangement joins TRBV12-3 or TRBV12-4 to TRBJ1-2; no clear D. Trimming pared 5 bases from V and 6 bases from J, leaving 19 bases between. This CDR3 comprises 15 residues. CDR3 nucleotides: TGTGCCAGCAGTCCCGGGCGGTGGGTGTTTGATGGCTACACCTTC. Encoded protein: CASSPGRWVFDGYTF.

The chain recombines TRBV4-1 with TRBJ2-2, with no clear D. The CDR3 sequence is 13 residues long. Germline-derived CDR1 and CDR2 are MGHRA and YSYEKL. The V end was cut by 0 bases, the J end by 7 bases, with 6 bases between. The CDR3 bases are TGCGCCAGCAGCCAAGAGGGGAACGGGGAGCTGTTTTTT. This translates into CASSQEGNGELFF.

This clonotype was found a few times. The chain carries TRBV6-1 and TRBJ1-2; D is possibly TRBD1 (5 bases). Germline loops: CDR1 MNHNS, CDR2 SASEGT. CDR3 length equals 14 residues. V was cut by 7 bases and J by 3 bases, with 15 bases left in between. The CDR3 loop is CASKDPTDYYGYTF. The DNA of the CDR3 is TGTGCCAGCAAAGACCCGACAGATTACTATGGCTACACCTTC.

The chain uses TRBV6-2 or TRBV6-3 and TRBJ1-6, with D tentatively TRBD1 (5 bases). CDR1 is MNHEY, CDR2 SVGEGT, per germline. This CDR3 region has 16 residues. V lost 0 bases and J 8 bases, leaving 14 bases between the germline ends. The CDR3 loop reads CASSYSSPGVYSPLHF. The CDR3 DNA reads as TGTGCCAGCAGTTACTCATCGCCGGGGGTCTATTCACCCCTCCACTTT.